What follows is one T cell receptor (beta chain) and its context. The antigen is unknown. Combined were second doses at about 4 or about 12 weeks. The data were taken from a study of T cell responses to AZD1222 COVID-19 vaccine. Study-wide findings and caveats: Baseline antibody screening turned up just a handful of seropositive AZD1222 recipients. Reportedly, close to half of spike-specific TCRs are directed against unmutated variant regions.

With 7 bases clipped from V and 9 bases from J, the junction kept 10 bases outside the gene matches. The CDR3 has 13 amino acids. Germline loops: CDR1 MNHEY, CDR2 SVGAGI. Measured with immunoSEQ multiplex PCR; TCRdb has only the in-frame clones, and not every one. The data contain 160,000 or so clones, 90% to 95% of them singletons. The source was peripheral blood, collected 28 days after the second AZD1222 dose. This sequence originates from an adult who received the AZD1222 COVID-19 vaccine. The chain links TRBV6-5 to TRBJ2-7, with 9 positions matching TRBD2. The CDR3 DNA reads as TGTGCCAGCACCTCCAGCGGGGGGCCTAGGCAGTACTTC. It codes for CASTSSGGPRQYF.